This is a list of T cell receptor beta chains from one sample in a study of cytomegalovirus exposure and HLA in healthy donors. Here immunoSEQ multiplex PCR was the method, and the copy in TCRdb shows in-frame clones only, minus some. The sample holds about 120,000 clones, roughly nine tenths seen once. Source material: PBMCs. The source of these receptors is a woman under 30 in good health and CMV-seronegative. CDR3s leave out the opening cysteine and the closing phenylalanine or tryptophan.

TRBJ2-4 TRBV5-1 ASSLADRGQNIQY
TRBJ2-5 TRBV29-1 SVGVDSQETQY
TRBJ2-1 TRBV6-5 ASGQGAHEQF
TRBJ2-1 TRBV29-1 SVEEGAIVDEQF
TRBJ2-2 TRBV19 ASSNVQRGTGELF
TRBJ2-2 TRBV10-1 ASKYGGSVSNTGELF
TRBJ2-7 TRBV7-2 ASSPTGDGQGWYEQY
TRBJ2-7 TRBV6-5 ASSYVGQSSYEQY
TRBJ1-2 TRBV5-4 ASSLGTGWYT
TRBJ2-7 TRBV6-1 ASSELLGEGTYEQY
TRBJ2-1 TRBV7-6 ASSLMGEGDNEQF
TRBJ2-2 TRBV2 ASTKPRRGRKNTGELF
TRBJ2-7 TRBV6-1 ASSEPLAGNLYEQY
TRBJ2-3 TRBV10-1 ASSERTSGTDTQY
TRBJ1-2 TRBV5-4 ASSLQGAENT
TRBJ2-3 TRBV4-1 ASSQGAGLDTQY
TRBJ1-5 TRBV7-9 ASSLTGPNQPQH
TRBJ1-2 TRBV2 ASSITRGYT
TRBJ1-2 TRBV6-1 ASLTGGDGYT
TRBJ1-2 TRBV19 ASSRTGAQDGYT
TRBJ1-2 TRBV10-3 AITRPDLGYT
TRBJ2-7 TRBV28 ASSLLGTGGYEQY
TRBJ2-7 TRBV30 AWSGRVLSYEQY
TRBJ2-1 TRBV5-1 ASSWWDRGSGNEQF
TRBJ2-1 TRBV7-6 ASSFGLAGAGQF
TRBJ1-2 TRBV5-1 ASSYSTGEGYT
TRBJ2-5 TRBV6-6 ATGRQGAKETQY
TRBJ2-1 TRBV10-3 AISVGREVDEQF
TRBJ2-1 TRBV6-6 ASSYSRGGEQF
TRBJ2-5 TRBV28 ASSDSSGSGTQY
TRBJ1-3 TRBV13 ASSLGAGPGNTIY
TRBJ1-2 TRBV6-5 ASSYLTGTDGYT
TRBJ1-1 TRBV29-1 SARTGVDFDTEAF
TRBJ2-7 TRBV7-2 ASRTTGGTYEQY
TRBJ2-6 TRBV19 ASSITGVGGANVLT
TRBJ1-1 TRBV6-5 ASSYGASGYTEAF
TRBJ2-1 TRBV19 ASSIESGTGGRNEQF
TRBJ2-2 TRBV7-9 ASSRLAAPNTGELF
TRBJ2-7 TRBV2 ASSEVVTSGSWGAYEQY
TRBJ1-2 TRBV6-5 ASSYGRTRYGYT
TRBJ1-1 TRBV7-8 ASSLERANTEAF
TRBJ2-5 TRBV7-8 ASSLGPGTGVRKTQY
TRBJ1-2 TRBV7-2 ASSLRVDYGYT
TRBJ2-1 TRBV19 ACRASGMYNEQF
TRBJ1-5 TRBV2 ASRDSQNQPQH
TRBJ2-1 TRBV10-2 ASSDSMTLDGYNEQF
TRBJ2-7 TRBV19 ASSNYLDEEQY
TRBJ1-1 TRBV5-4 ASSSTGTENTEAF
TRBJ2-7 TRBV10-3 AIRPGTLYEQY
TRBJ1-1 TRBV2 ASRRTRPEAF
TRBJ2-7 TRBV5-6 ASSPGTSGNYEQY
TRBJ2-7 TRBV9 ASSVSGLAGPYEQY
TRBJ2-7 TRBV5-4 ASSLGTSRYEQY
TRBJ2-3 TRBV27 ASRDRLAGATKNTDTQY
TRBJ2-1 TRBV9 ASSRTSGRNEQF
TRBJ2-7 TRBV5-1 ASSLAPGVYEQY
TRBJ1-3 TRBV15 ATSRGSGNTIY